This entry lists 8 T cell receptor beta chains sequenced from one sample in a study of radiation and T cells in renal cell carcinoma. Data came from immunoSEQ multiplex PCR; TCRdb stores just in-frame clones and leaves some out. The sample holds approximately 140,000 clones, roughly 80% seen once. Noted time point: baseline pretreatment blood. Treatment given: 15 Gy SBRT to primary tumor, nephrectomy 4 weeks later. This sample comprised blood, obtained from a patient whose treatment included radiotherapy and nephrectomy. The receptors here all came from a woman aged 45-60 years with renal cell carcinoma.

The chain links TRBV6-5 to TRBJ2-7; TRBD1 matches 10 bases. Trimming at V came to 5 bases and at J to 4 bases, leaving 8 bases not matched to a gene. The germline gives CDR1 MNHEY, CDR2 SVGAGI. CDR3 length: 15 residues. The CDR3 DNA reads TGTGCCAGCAGTGCACCGGGACAGGGGTTGTACGAGCAGTACTTC. Encoded protein: CASSAPGQGLYEQYF.

The gene calls are TRBV13 and TRBJ2-3, with TRBD2 identical over 11 bases. With V trimmed by 4 bases and J by 5 bases, 5 bases remained unmatched. Germline CDR1 is PRHDT and CDR2 is FYEKMQ (reference sequence). This CDR3 has 15 residues. The CDR3 DNA reads TGTGCCAGCAGCTCGCTAGCGGGAGGACTAGATACGCAGTATTTT. Encoded protein: CASSSLAGGLDTQYF.

V usage is TRBV9 and J usage is TRBJ2-5; no definite D call. Germline values: CDR1 SGDLS, CDR2 YYNGEE. Trimming took off 1 base at V and 3 bases at J, with 13 bases between the two ends. The CDR3 totals 15 residues. DNA for the CDR3: TGTGCCAGCAGCGTATCTTTCCGGACCGAAGAGACCCAGTACTTC. It codes for CASSVSFRTEETQYF.

As regards this clone: At the DNA level, this CDR3 is encoded by other sequences in the same sample as well. This chain connects TRBV30 to TRBJ1-6; D not resolved. Trimming pared 1 base from V and 7 bases from J, leaving 8 bases between. CDR1 and CDR2 from the germline V gene are GTSNPN and SVGIG (reference sequence). The CDR3 sequence is 13 residues long. CDR3 sequence: CAWSEGGNSPLHF. The CDR3 DNA sequence: TGTGCCTGGAGTGAGGGTGGAAATTCACCCCTCCACTTT.

This chain links TRBV10-1 with TRBJ2-2; 8 bases are shared with TRBD1. CDR1 and CDR2 (germline): WNHNN, SYGVQD (reference sequence). V was clipped by 5 bases and J by 3 bases; unmatched bases: 5. This CDR3 spans 15 amino acids. CDR3 in amino acids: CASSYRGEDTGELFF. The CDR3 DNA sequence: TGCGCCAGCAGTTACAGGGGGGAAGACACCGGGGAGCTGTTTTTT.

The V gene is TRBV29-1, the J gene TRBJ1-1; D remains unclear. CDR3 length equals 13 residues. The V gene lost 1 base and the J gene lost 11 bases, with 17 bases spanning the gap. Looked up from germline, CDR1 is SQVTM and CDR2 is ANQGSEA. The CDR3: CSVEGSPDSGAFF. The CDR3 DNA follows: TGCAGCGTTGAAGGGTCCCCCGACTCTGGGGCTTTCTTT.

This sequence joins TRBV9 and TRBJ2-3; D not resolved. Germline values: CDR1 SGDLS, CDR2 YYNGEE. The CDR3 has 12 amino acids. Trimming shortened V by 4 bases and J by 6 bases, and 9 bases separated the two germline ends. CDR3 DNA sequence: TGTGCCAGCAGCATTTTGACGGATACGCAGTATTTT. Its translation: CASSILTDTQYF.

J is TRBJ2-5 and V is TRBV4-3; D perhaps matches TRBD1 (7 bases). Per germline, CDR1 LGHNA and CDR2 YSLEER. The length of the CDR3 is 14 residues. Deletions cut 4 bases from V and 4 bases from J, with 13 bases between. Here the CDR3 DNA reads TGCGCCAGCAGCCCTCAGGGGGGAGGAGAGACCCAGTACTTC. Protein sequence: CASSPQGGGETQYF.